These 6 T cell receptor beta chains were all obtained from the same sample, sequenced in a study of T cells expressing NK-cell markers. TCRdb re-called the 5' RACE reads and gives one entry per CDR3 protein, without DNA. The repertoire table contains 400,000 to 450,000 distinct CDR3 sequences. The source material was blood T cells: a sorted CD56 or NKG2C T cell subset, CD4+ or CD8+ T cells, or bulk PBMC T cells (not recorded which). These receptors were collected from a woman aged 18 to 69 in good health.

V and J are TRBV10-1 and TRBJ2-1; TCRdb proposes TRBD1, but this gene call is untestable without DNA. CDR1 and CDR2 (germline): WNHNN, SYGVQD (reference sequence). The CDR3 consists of 15 residues. The CDR3 sequence is CASSEAGGRGLEQFF.

The J gene is TRBJ1-1, the V gene TRBV6-2 or TRBV6-3; the D gene TCRdb calls, TRBD1, cannot be checked with no DNA. The CDR3 is 12 residues long. CDR1 MNHEY and CDR2 SVGEGT come from the germline V gene. CDR3 residues: CASSRDRAPAFF.

CDR3 loop: CASSLDRGRDTIYF. This chain joins TRBV5-1 and TRBJ1-3; TCRdb's D gene call, TRBD1, goes unchecked for lack of DNA. The CDR3 has 14 residues. Germline CDR1 SGHRS, CDR2 YFSETQ.

The chain recombines TRBV10-3 with TRBJ2-2; TCRdb names TRBD2, which stays unverified in the absence of DNA. Germline V gives CDR1 ENHRY, CDR2 SYGVKD. There are 11 residues in the CDR3. CDR3 region: CATRETGELFF.

This sequence joins TRBV6-2 or TRBV6-3 and TRBJ2-7; TCRdb indicates TRBD1, and absent DNA this call remains unverified. The CDR3 has 12 amino acids. Germline V gene sequence: CDR1 MNHEY, CDR2 SVGEGT. The CDR3 here is CASSWGGYEQYF.

The chain combines TRBV5-4 with TRBJ1-4; TCRdb outputs TRBD1, but without DNA this stays unchecked. The CDR3 covers 13 residues. Germline V lookup: CDR1 SGHNT, CDR2 YYREEE (reference sequence). This CDR3 is CASRQVGQEKLFF.